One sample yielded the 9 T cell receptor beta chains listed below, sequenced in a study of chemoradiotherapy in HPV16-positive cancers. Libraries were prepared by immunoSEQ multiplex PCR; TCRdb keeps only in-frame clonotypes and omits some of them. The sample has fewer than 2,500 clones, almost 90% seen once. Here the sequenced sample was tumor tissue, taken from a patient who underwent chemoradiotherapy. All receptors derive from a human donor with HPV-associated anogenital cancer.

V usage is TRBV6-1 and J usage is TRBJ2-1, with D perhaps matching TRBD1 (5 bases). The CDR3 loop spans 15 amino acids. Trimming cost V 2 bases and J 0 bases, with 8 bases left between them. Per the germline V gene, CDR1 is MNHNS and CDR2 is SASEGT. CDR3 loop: CASSERGPSYNEQFF. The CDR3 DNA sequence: TGTGCCAGCAGTGAAAGGGGTCCCTCCTACAATGAGCAGTTCTTC.

This chain's CDR3 is CSVVLRNTEAFF. The DNA of the CDR3 is TGCAGCGTTGTTCTCCGAAACACTGAAGCTTTCTTT. V is TRBV29-1 and J is TRBJ1-1; D gene unclear. Germline CDR1 and CDR2: SQVTM and ANQGSEA. Trimming removed 4 bases from V and 2 bases from J, with 8 bases in between. The length of the CDR3 is 12 residues.

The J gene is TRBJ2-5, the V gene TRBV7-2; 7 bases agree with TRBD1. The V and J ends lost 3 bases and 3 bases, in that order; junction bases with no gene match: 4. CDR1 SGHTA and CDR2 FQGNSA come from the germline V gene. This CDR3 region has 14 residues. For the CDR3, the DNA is TGTGCCAGCAGCTTCAACAGGGGAAAAGAGACCCAGTACTTC. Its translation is CASSFNRGKETQYF.

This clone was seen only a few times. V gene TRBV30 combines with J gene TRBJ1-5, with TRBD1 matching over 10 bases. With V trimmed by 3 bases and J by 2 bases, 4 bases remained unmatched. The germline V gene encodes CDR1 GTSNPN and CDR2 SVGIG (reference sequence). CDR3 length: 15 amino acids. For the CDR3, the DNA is TGTGCCTGGAGAGGGACAGGGGAGGGCAATCAGCCCCAGCATTTT. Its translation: CAWRGTGEGNQPQHF.

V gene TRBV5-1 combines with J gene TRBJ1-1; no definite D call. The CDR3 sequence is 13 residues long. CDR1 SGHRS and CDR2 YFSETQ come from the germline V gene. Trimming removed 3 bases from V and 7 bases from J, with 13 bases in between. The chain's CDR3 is CASSSARGGEAFF. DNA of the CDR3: TGCGCCAGCAGCTCGGCACGTGGTGGTGAAGCTTTCTTT.

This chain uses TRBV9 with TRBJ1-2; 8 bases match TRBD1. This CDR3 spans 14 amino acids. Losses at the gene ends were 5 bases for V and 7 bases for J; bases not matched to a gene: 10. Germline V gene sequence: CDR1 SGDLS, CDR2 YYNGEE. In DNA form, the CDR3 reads TGTGCCAGCAGTCCCCTCGACAGGGGTGGTGGCTACACCTTC. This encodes CASSPLDRGGGYTF.

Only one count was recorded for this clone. The CDR3 sequence is CASSRHTEAFF. The CDR3 DNA sequence: TGTGCCAGTAGTAGACACACTGAAGCTTTCTTT. The chain carries TRBV19 and TRBJ1-1; D remains ambiguous. Trimming took off 4 bases at V and 3 bases at J, with 3 bases between the two ends. There are 11 residues in the CDR3. Germline lookup yields CDR1 LNHDA and CDR2 SQIVND (reference sequence).

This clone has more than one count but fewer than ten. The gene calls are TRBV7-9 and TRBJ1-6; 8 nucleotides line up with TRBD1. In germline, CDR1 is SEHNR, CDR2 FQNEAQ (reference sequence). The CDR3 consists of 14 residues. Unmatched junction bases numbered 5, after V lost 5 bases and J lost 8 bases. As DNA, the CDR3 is TGTGCCAGCAGCGCACAGGGGGACCATTCACCCCTCCACTTT. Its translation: CASSAQGDHSPLHF.

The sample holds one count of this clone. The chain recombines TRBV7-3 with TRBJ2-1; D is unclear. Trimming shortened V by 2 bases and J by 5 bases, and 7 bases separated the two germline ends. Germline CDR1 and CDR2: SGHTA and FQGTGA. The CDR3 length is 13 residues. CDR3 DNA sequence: TGTGCCAGCAGCTTATCCCGGGACAATGAGCAGTTCTTC. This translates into CASSLSRDNEQFF.